The 2 T cell receptor beta chains below all came from one sample that was sequenced in a study of blood T cell repertoires in COVID-19. Libraries were prepared by immunoSEQ multiplex PCR; TCRdb keeps only in-frame clonotypes and omits some of them. Of 210,000 or so clones in the sample, more than 70% were seen once. Sequenced: PBMCs or T cells enriched from blood (not recorded which). Every receptor here comes from a man aged 30-40 years with acute COVID-19.

This chain joins TRBV27 and TRBJ2-1; D is possibly TRBD1 (6 bases). V was pared by 6 bases and J by 3 bases, with 12 bases between. Germline V gene sequence: CDR1 MNHEY, CDR2 SMNVEV (reference sequence). The CDR3 contains 14 residues. CDR3 residues: CASSSGTFYNEQFF. In nucleotides, the CDR3 is TGTGCCAGCAGCTCCGGGACATTCTACAATGAGCAGTTCTTC.

This chain uses TRBV27 with TRBJ2-3; weak D call: TRBD2 (6 bases). V was trimmed by 0 bases and J by 0 bases, leaving 7 bases between them. Germline V CDR1 and CDR2: MNHEY, SMNVEV (reference sequence). This CDR3 comprises 15 residues. CDR3 sequence reads: CASSLSRGSTDTQYF. The CDR3, as DNA: TGTGCCAGCAGTTTATCGCGGGGTAGCACAGATACGCAGTATTTT.